This T cell receptor beta chain comes out of a study of control samples from healthy donors and cancer patients. The table lists this clone with a count of one. Repertoires were generated with immunoSEQ multiplex PCR, while TCRdb's copy carries only in-frame clones and drops some. The sample holds around 110,000 clones; around 87% are singletons and the top ten take 0.95% to 1.3%. Losses at the gene ends were 7 bases for V and 3 bases for J; bases not matched to a gene: 14. In germline, CDR1 is MDHEN, CDR2 SYDVKM. This CDR3 spans 16 amino acids. This clonotype was obtained from a woman between 50 and 59 years old with colorectal cancer. Sequenced material: PBMCs. The chain employs TRBV28 and TRBJ2-7, with 8 bases aligning to TRBD2. DNA for the CDR3: TGTGCCAGCACCCCGGGAGGGGCCCAAACCAACTACGAGCAGTACTTC. Protein product: CASTPGGAQTNYEQYF.